These 4 T cell receptor beta chains were sequenced from one sample in a study of blood T cell repertoires in COVID-19. The protocol was immunoSEQ multiplex PCR, while the TCRdb copy is restricted to in-frame clones and leaves out a portion. The table includes approximately 300,000 clones, over 85% detected once. The sequenced material came from PBMCs or T cells enriched from blood (not recorded which). The receptors originated from a man aged 60-69 years who had recovered from COVID-19.

This clone was seen just once. In nucleotides, the CDR3 is TGTGCCAGTACCCTTCCCGGGGTTAGCTATGGCTACACCTTC. It yields the protein CASTLPGVSYGYTF. This chain links TRBV19 with TRBJ1-2; D remains ambiguous. Trimming removed 7 bases at V and 4 bases at J, with 16 bases between. Germline V gene sequence: CDR1 LNHDA, CDR2 SQIVND (reference sequence). The CDR3 sequence is 14 residues long.

This rearrangement joins TRBV6-2 or TRBV6-3 to TRBJ2-7; D is ambiguous. Per the germline V gene, CDR1 is MNHEY and CDR2 is SVGEGT. V lost 4 bases and J 3 bases, leaving 7 bases between the germline ends. CDR3 length equals 12 residues. CDR3 sequence: CASSSRVYEQYF. The CDR3 bases are TGTGCCAGCAGTTCCCGGGTCTACGAGCAGTACTTC.

The V and J genes are TRBV19 and TRBJ2-3; D possibly corresponds to TRBD2 (6 bases). The ends were cut back, 4 bases at V and 2 bases at J, with 13 bases in the middle. Germline V CDR1 and CDR2: LNHDA, SQIVND (reference sequence). The CDR3 covers 15 residues. The CDR3 region is CASSTLSGDTDTQYF. The CDR3 nucleotides read TGTGCCAGTAGTACTCTTAGCGGAGACACAGATACGCAGTATTTT.

The chain joins TRBV30 to TRBJ1-5; D is possibly TRBD1 (5 bases). Germline V gives CDR1 GTSNPN, CDR2 SVGIG (reference sequence). V lost 3 bases, J lost 7 bases, and 16 bases lay in between. The CDR3 covers 14 residues. As DNA, the CDR3 is TGTGCCTGGAGACCTGGCGGGGGAGGACAGCCCCAGCATTTT. Its protein is CAWRPGGGGQPQHF.